Described below is a single TCR beta chain sequence and its context. This sample is part of a study of blood T cell repertoires in COVID-19. The overall study: The study drew acute and convalescent COVID-19 samples from the United States, Italy and Spain.

CDR3 length equals 16 residues. V trimming: 4 bases; J trimming: 5 bases; junction bases outside the gene matches: 9. Germline V gene sequence: CDR1 PRHDT, CDR2 FYEKMQ (reference sequence). Adults between about 18 and 89 years of age took part from 24 US areas. Participants' own reports of clinical history determined their cohort assignment. Per the study methods: It was from reference gene primer amplification that nucleated cell counts were estimated. The assay was immunoSEQ multiplex PCR, and TCRdb's table has in-frame clones only and misses some. That table supplies the V and J calls and clone size; D and trimming were determined from the DNA. The sample yields roughly 200,000 clones, about 85% seen once.

This TCR was sampled from a man aged 35-49 years who had recovered from COVID-19. This sequence joins TRBV13 and TRBJ2-1, with 9 bases lining up with TRBD1. The material sequenced was PBMCs or T cells enriched from blood (not recorded which). The CDR3 here is CASSWTGTGLNNEQFF. The CDR3 coding sequence is TGTGCCAGCAGCTGGACCGGGACAGGGCTGAACAATGAGCAGTTCTTC.